This TCR beta chain came from a study of radiotherapy plus CTLA-4 blockade in lung cancer. About the study: Objective responses were seen in around a sixth of patients, disease control in about 33%.

Sequencing was performed with immunoSEQ multiplex PCR; in TCRdb, only in-frame clones are kept and a portion is missing. There are about 53,000 clones in the sample; 84% occur only once, and 4.8% lies in the top ten. In chemo-refractory metastatic non-small-cell lung cancer, patients got ipilimumab CTLA-4 blockade together with focal radiation. The junction had 8 bases not matched to a gene; V was cut back by 3 bases and J by 7 bases. There are 15 residues in the CDR3. Germline V lookup: CDR1 SGHRS, CDR2 YFSETQ. Study-wide points: In blood, TCR clones derived from the tumor expanded after radiotherapy plus ipilimumab. Increased serum interferon-beta after radiation also reportedly predicted response strongly.

Comments on this clone: What it binds is unknown.

The origin of this receptor is a human donor with non-small cell lung cancer whose response to radiotherapy plus ipilimumab could not be evaluated. The rearrangement links TRBV5-1 to TRBJ2-1, with 9 positions matching TRBD1. Sequences were derived from peripheral blood, sampled from a patient treated with radiotherapy plus ipilimumab. CDR3 DNA sequence: TGCGCCAGCAGCTGGACGACAGGGGGGGGGAATGAGCAGTTCTTC. This codes for CASSWTTGGGNEQFF. Using reference TRBV5-1 and TRBJ2-1 for the parts outside the CDR3, the full variable domain is KAGVTQTPRYLIKTRGQQVTLSCSPISGHRSVSWYQQTPGQGLQFLFEYFSETQRNKGNFPGRFSGRQFSNSRSEMNVSTLELGDSALYLCASSWTTGGGNEQFFGPGTRLTVL.